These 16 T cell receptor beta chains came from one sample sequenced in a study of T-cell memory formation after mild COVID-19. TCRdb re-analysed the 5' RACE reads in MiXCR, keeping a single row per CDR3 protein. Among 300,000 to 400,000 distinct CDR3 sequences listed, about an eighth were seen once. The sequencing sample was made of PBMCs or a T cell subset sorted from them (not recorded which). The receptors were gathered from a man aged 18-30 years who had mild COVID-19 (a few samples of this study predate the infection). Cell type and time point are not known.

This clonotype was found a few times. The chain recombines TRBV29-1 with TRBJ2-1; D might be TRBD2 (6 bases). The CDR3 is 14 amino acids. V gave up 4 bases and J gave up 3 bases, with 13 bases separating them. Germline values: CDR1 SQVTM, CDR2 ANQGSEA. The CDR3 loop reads CSVAGGGDYNEQFF. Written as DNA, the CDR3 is TGCAGCGTTGCCGGGGGTGGGGACTACAATGAGCAGTTCTTC.

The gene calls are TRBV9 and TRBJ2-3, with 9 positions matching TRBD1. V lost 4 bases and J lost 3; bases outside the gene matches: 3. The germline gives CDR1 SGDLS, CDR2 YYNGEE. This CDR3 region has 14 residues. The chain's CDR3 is CASSRDRVTDTQYF. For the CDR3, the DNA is TGTGCCAGCAGCCGGGACAGGGTAACAGATACGCAGTATTTT.

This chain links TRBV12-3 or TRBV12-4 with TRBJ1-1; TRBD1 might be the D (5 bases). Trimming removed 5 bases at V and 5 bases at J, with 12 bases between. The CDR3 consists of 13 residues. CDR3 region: CASSPRRGTEAFF. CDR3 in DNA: TGTGCCAGCAGTCCCCGTCGGGGGACTGAAGCTTTCTTT.

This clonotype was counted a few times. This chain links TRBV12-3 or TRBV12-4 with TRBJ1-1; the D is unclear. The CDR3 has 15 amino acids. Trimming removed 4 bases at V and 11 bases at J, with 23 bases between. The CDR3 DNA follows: TGTGCCAGCAGTTCCAACCGCCAAAATTGGAGATCGGCTTTCTTT. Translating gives CASSSNRQNWRSAFF.

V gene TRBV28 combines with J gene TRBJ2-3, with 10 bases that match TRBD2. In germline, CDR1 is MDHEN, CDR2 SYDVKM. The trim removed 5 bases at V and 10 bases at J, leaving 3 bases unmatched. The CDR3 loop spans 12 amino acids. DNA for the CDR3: TGTGCCAGCAGTCGGACTAGCGGTGCGCAGTATTTT. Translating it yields CASSRTSGAQYF.

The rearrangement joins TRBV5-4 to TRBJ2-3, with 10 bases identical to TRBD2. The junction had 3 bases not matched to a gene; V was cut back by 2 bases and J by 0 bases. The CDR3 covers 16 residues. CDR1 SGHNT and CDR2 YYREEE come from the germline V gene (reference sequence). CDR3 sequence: CASSLKRGGSTDTQYF. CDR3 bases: TGTGCCAGCAGCTTAAAGCGGGGGGGTAGCACAGATACGCAGTATTTT.

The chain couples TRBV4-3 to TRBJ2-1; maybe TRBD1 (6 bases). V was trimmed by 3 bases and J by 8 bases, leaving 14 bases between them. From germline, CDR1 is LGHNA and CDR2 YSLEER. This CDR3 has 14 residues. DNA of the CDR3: TGCGCCAGCAGCCAGCGGAACAGGGCCCATGAGCAGTTCTTC. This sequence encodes CASSQRNRAHEQFF.

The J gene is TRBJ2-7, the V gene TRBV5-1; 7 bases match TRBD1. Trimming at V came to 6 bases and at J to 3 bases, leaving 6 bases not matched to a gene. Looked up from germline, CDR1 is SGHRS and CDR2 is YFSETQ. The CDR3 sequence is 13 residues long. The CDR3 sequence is CASTGTAYYEQYF. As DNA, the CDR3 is TGCGCCAGCACCGGGACAGCTTACTACGAGCAGTACTTC.

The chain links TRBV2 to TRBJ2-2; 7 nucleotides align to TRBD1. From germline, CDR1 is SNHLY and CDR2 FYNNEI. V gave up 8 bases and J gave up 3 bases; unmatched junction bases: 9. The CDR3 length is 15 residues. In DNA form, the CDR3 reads TGTGCCAGCTGGGCAGGGGGAAGTTACACCGGGGAGCTGTTTTTT. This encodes CASWAGGSYTGELFF.

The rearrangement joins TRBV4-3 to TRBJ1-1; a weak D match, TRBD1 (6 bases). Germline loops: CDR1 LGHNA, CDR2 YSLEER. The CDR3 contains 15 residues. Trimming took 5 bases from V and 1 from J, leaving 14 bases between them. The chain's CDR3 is CASSKGGGTNTEAFF. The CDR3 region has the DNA TGCGCCAGCAGCAAAGGGGGGGGCACGAACACTGAAGCTTTCTTT.

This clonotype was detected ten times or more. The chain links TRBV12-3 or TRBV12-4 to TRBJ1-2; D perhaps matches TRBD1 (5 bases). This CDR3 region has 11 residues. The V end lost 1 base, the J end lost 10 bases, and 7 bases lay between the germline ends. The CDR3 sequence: CASSLGGDYTF. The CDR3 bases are TGTGCCAGCAGTTTAGGAGGGGACTACACCTTC.

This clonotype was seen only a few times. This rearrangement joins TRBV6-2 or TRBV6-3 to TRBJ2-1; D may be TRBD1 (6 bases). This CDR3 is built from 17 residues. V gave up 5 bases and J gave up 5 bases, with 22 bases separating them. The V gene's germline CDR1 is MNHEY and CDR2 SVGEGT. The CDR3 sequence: CASSLRPNRARHNEQFF. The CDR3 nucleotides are TGTGCCAGCAGTCTTCGCCCTAACAGGGCCCGGCACAATGAGCAGTTCTTC.

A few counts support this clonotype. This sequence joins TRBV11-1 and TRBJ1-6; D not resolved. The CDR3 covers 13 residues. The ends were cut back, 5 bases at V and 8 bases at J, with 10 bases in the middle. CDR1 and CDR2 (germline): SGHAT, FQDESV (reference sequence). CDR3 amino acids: CASSPGPDSPLHF. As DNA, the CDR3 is TGTGCCAGCAGCCCCGGTCCGGATTCACCCCTCCACTTT.

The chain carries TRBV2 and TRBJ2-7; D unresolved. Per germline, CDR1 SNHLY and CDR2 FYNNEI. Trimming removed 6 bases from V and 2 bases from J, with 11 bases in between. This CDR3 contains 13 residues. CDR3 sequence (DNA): TGTGCCAGCAGGCGGACCTTAACCTACGAGCAGTACTTC. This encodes CASRRTLTYEQYF.

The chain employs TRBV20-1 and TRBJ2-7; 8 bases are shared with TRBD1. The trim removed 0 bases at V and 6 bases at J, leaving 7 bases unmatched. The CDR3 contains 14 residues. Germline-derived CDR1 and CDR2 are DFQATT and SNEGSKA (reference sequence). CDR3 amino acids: CSARDRTGPGEQYF. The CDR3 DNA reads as TGCAGTGCTAGAGATCGGACAGGGCCAGGCGAGCAGTACTTC.

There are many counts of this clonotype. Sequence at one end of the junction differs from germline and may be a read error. CDR3 DNA sequence: TGCGCCAGCAGCTTGGGGGGGCCCACAGATACGCAGTATTTT. This gives the protein CASSLGGPTDTQYF. This chain uses TRBV12-3 or TRBV12-4 with TRBJ2-3, with D possibly matching TRBD2 (7 bases). The CDR3 loop spans 14 amino acids.